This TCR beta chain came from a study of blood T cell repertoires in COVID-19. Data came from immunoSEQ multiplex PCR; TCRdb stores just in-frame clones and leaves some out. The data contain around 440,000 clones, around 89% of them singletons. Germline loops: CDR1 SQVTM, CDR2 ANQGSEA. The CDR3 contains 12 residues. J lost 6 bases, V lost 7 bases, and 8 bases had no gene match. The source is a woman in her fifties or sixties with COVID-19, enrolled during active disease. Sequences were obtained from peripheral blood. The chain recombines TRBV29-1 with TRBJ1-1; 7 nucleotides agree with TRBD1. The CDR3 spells CSGRTGESEAFF. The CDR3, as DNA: TGCAGCGGGCGTACAGGGGAATCTGAAGCTTTCTTT.